This T cell receptor (beta chain) was sequenced during a study of T cell responses to AZD1222 COVID-19 vaccine. Whole-study results and caveats: White British people made up most donors, females outnumbered males, and clonal diversity was possibly underestimated.

Clones were sequenced by immunoSEQ multiplex PCR, and TCRdb holds only the in-frame ones, with some missing. Altogether approximately 180,000 clones are present, 85% to 95% being singletons, with the ten largest covering under 11%. Comments on this clone: Its specificity is unknown.

V shed 5 bases and J shed 0 bases, with 17 bases lying between them. From germline, CDR1 is LNHDA and CDR2 SQIVND (reference sequence). CDR3 length: 18 residues. The rearrangement uses TRBV19 and TRBJ2-6; the D gene is possibly TRBD2 (6 bases). The sequence derives from an adult in good health. The specimen was peripheral blood, collected on day 0 of AZD1222 vaccination. The CDR3 sequence: CASSRPPGEASGANVLTF. In nucleotides, the CDR3 is TGTGCCAGTAGTCGTCCCCCGGGAGAAGCCTCTGGGGCCAACGTCCTGACTTTC.